This T cell receptor beta chain was captured by sequencing in a study of control samples from healthy donors and cancer patients. TCRdb keeps only in-frame clones here, not all; method: immunoSEQ multiplex PCR. The sample includes approximately 50,000 clones, around 94% seen only once; the top ten take under 0.95%. Germline CDR1 and CDR2: SGHDT and YYEEEE. The CDR3 loop spans 11 amino acids. The V end was cut by 6 bases, the J end by 8 bases, with 9 bases between. The clonotype originates from a man aged 30 to 45 with colorectal cancer. The chain employs TRBV5-6 and TRBJ2-1; the D is unclear. Specimen: PBMCs. The chain's CDR3 is CASTLNYEQFF. The CDR3 DNA is TGTGCCAGCACCCTTAACTATGAGCAGTTCTTC. Full variable domain (missing parts from reference TRBV5-6 and TRBJ2-1): DAGVTQSPTHLIKTRGQQVTLRCSPKSGHDTVSWYQQALGQGPQFIFQYYEEEERQRGNFPDRFSGHQFPNYSSELNVNALLLGDSALYLCASTLNYEQFFGPGTRLTVL.